Sequencing of this T cell receptor (beta chain) was carried out in a study of T cell changes during pregnancy in multiple sclerosis. Sequencing was performed with immunoSEQ multiplex PCR; in TCRdb, only in-frame clones are kept and a portion is missing. The sample lists fewer than 150,000 clones; roughly 95% were seen once. Trimming removed 4 bases at V and 1 base at J, with 14 bases between. The germline CDR1 and CDR2 sequences are SQVTM and ANQGSEA. The CDR3 length is 15 residues. Sequences were derived from peripheral blood, sampled after pregnancy. The sequence derives from a female donor with multiple sclerosis, enrolled in a pregnancy study. The J gene is TRBJ2-1, the V gene TRBV29-1; TRBD2 is a possible D gene (6 bases). CDR3 DNA sequence: TGCAGCGTTGCTCCCCGACTAGTATCCTACAATGAGCAGTTCTTC. Encoded protein: CSVAPRLVSYNEQFF.